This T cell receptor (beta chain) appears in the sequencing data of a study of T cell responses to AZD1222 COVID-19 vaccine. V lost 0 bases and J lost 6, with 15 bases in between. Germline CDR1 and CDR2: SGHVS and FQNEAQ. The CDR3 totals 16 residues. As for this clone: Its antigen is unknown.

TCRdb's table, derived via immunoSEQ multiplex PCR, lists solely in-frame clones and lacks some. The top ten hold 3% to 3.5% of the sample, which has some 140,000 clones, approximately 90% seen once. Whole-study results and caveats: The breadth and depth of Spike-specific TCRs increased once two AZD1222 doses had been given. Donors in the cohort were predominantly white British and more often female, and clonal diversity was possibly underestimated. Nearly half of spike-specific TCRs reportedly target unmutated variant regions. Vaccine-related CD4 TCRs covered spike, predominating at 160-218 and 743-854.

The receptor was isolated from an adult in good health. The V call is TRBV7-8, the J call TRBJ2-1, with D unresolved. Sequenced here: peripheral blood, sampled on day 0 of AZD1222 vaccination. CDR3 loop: CASSLASRVILNEQFF. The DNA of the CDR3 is TGTGCCAGCAGCTTAGCCTCTCGCGTGATCCTCAATGAGCAGTTCTTC.